The 6 T cell receptor beta chains in this list originate from one sample, sequenced in a study of molecular identifiers for immune sequencing clone quantification. TCRdb redid the calling of the PCR reads with MiXCR, one entry per CDR3 protein. The sample consists of some 70,000 distinct CDR3 sequences, around 18% of them appearing once. Sequenced: naive CD8+ T cells from blood, with Jurkat cell RNA spiked in. Subset: FACS-sorted CD8+CD4-CCR7+CD45RA+ naive T cells. Receptors were obtained from a human donor in good health. Some libraries in this study had Jurkat cell RNA spiked in.

This clonotype was counted ten times or more. This chain joins TRBV7-9 and TRBJ1-1; D is undetermined. Trimming took off 6 bases at V and 4 bases at J, with 9 bases between the two ends. This CDR3 is built from 12 residues. CDR1 SEHNR and CDR2 FQNEAQ come from the germline V gene (reference sequence). For the CDR3, the DNA is TGTGCCAGCAGACGAGTGCCCACTGAAGCTTTCTTT. Protein sequence: CASRRVPTEAFF.

This clonotype was seen ten or more times. The genes are TRBV5-4 and TRBJ2-7; D possibly corresponds to TRBD2 (6 bases). Trimming pared 4 bases from V and 7 bases from J, leaving 21 bases between. The CDR3 contains 15 residues. The germline gives CDR1 SGHNT, CDR2 YYREEE (reference sequence). The CDR3 protein is CASSPGWGGSGEQYF. The CDR3 coding sequence is TGTGCCAGCAGCCCGGGGTGGGGAGGTTCGGGAGAGCAGTACTTC. Combining the CDR3 with reference TRBV5-4 and TRBJ2-7 gives the whole variable domain ETGVTQSPTHLIKTRGQQVTLRCSSQSGHNTVSWYQQALGQGPQFIFQYYREEENGRGNFPPRFSGLQFPNYSSELNVNALELDDSALYLCASSPGWGGSGEQYFGPGTRLTVT.

The rearrangement links TRBV12-3 or TRBV12-4 to TRBJ2-4; no clear D gene. V was cut by 6 bases and J by 1 base, with 10 bases left in between. CDR3 length: 14 amino acids. DNA for the CDR3: TGTGCCAGCAGCCCACCCTCCGCCAAAAACATTCAGTACTTC. Protein sequence: CASSPPSAKNIQYF.

This clonotype appeared many times. The chain has TRBV7-9 and TRBJ2-7; either TRBD1 or TRBD2 may fit D (6 bases each). V lost 4 bases and J lost 9, with 16 bases in between. Germline V gives CDR1 SEHNR, CDR2 FQNEAQ (reference sequence). The CDR3 contains 13 residues. This CDR3 is CASSSEGGSVQYF. CDR3 nucleotide sequence: TGTGCCAGCAGCTCTGAGGGGGGTTCTGTGCAGTACTTC.

This clonotype was seen only a few times. The chain has TRBV7-8 and TRBJ2-1, with 8 bases fitting TRBD1. The germline V gene encodes CDR1 SGHVS and CDR2 FQNEAQ. The CDR3 sequence is 17 residues long. The V and J ends lost 0 bases and 8 bases, in that order; junction bases with no gene match: 12. The chain's CDR3 is CASSLAPGQALVDEQFF. The DNA for the CDR3 is TGTGCCAGCAGCTTAGCCCCGGGACAGGCCTTGGTCGATGAGCAGTTCTTC.

The DNA of the CDR3 is TGTGCCAGCAGCTTGGGACAGAATCAGATTCAGCCCCAGCATTTT. Protein product: CASSLGQNQIQPQHF. The gene calls are TRBV5-5 and TRBJ1-5; perhaps TRBD1 as D (5 bases). The V gene's germline CDR1 is SGHKS and CDR2 YYEKEE (reference sequence). The CDR3 length is 15 residues. The V end was cut by 0 bases, the J end by 6 bases, with 13 bases between. Using reference TRBV5-5 and TRBJ1-5 for the parts outside the CDR3, the full variable domain is DAGVTQSPTHLIKTRGQQVTLRCSPISGHKSVSWYQQVLGQGPQFIFQYYEKEERGRGNFPDRFSARQFPNYSSELNVNALLLGDSALYLCASSLGQNQIQPQHFGDGTRLSIL.